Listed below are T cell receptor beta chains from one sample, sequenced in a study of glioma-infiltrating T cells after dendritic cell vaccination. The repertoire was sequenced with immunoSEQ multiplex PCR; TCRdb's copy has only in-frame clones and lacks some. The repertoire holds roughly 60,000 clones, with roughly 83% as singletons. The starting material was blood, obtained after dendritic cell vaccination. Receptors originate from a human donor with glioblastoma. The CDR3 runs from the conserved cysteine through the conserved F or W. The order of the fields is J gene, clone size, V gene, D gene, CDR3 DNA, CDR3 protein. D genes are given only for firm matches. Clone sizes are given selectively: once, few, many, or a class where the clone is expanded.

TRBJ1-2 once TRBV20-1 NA TGCAGTGCTAGGGACAGTTGGAACACCTTC CSARDSWNTF
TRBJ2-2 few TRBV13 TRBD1 TGTGCCAGCAGCCGGACAGGGAACACCGGGGAGCTGTTTTTT CASSRTGNTGELFF
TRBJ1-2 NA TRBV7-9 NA TGTGCCAGCAGCTCTAATCGGGGGGGCGAAGAAGGGCTTGTCTATGGCTACACCTTC CASSSNRGGEEGLVYGYTF
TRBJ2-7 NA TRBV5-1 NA TGCGCCAGCAGCCAGACAACTTCCTACGAGCAGTACTTC CASSQTTSYEQYF
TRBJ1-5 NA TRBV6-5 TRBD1 TGTGCCAGCGCGGCCGGGGCAGGGGGTAAGCCCCAGCATTTT CASAAGAGGKPQHF
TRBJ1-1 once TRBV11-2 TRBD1 TGTGCCAGCAGCTCCGACAGGGACAGGGAGAACACTGAAGCTTTCTTT CASSSDRDRENTEAFF
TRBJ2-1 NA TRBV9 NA TGTGCCAGCAGCGTAGGGAATGGGCTGAATGAGCAGTTCTTC CASSVGNGLNEQFF
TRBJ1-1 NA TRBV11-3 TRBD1 TGTGCCAGCAGCTCCGGGACAGTCACTGAAGCTTTCTTT CASSSGTVTEAFF
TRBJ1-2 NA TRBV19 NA TGTGCCAGTAGTTTTGACAAGGATGGCTACACCTTC CASSFDKDGYTF
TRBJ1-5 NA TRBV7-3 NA TGTGCCAGCAGCTTGAACAGCCATCAGCCCCAGCATTTT CASSLNSHQPQHF
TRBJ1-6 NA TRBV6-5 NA TGTGCCAGCAGGAGGACAGCTAGTAATTCACCCCTCCACTTT CASRRTASNSPLHF
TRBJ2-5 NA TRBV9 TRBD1 TGTGCCAGCAGCGCGTCGGGACAGGGGCAGACCCAGTACTTC CASSASGQGQTQYF
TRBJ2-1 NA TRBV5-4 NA TGTGCCAGCAGCAAATTACAGGGCCCCAATGAGCAGTTCTTC CASSKLQGPNEQFF
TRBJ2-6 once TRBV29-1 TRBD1 TGCAGCGTTGAGAACAGGGGACAGGGCTTTACCTCTGGGGCCAACGTCCTGACTTTC CSVENRGQGFTSGANVLTF
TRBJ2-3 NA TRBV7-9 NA TGTGCCAGCAGCTTAGCCCCAGGGACAGATACGCAGTATTTT CASSLAPGTDTQYF
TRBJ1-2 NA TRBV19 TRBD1 TGTGCCAGTAGCCCCAGGGGGCTTGGCTACACCTTC CASSPRGLGYTF
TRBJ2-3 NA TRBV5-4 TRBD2 TGTGCCAGCAGCTTTGGAACGGGGGGGCTGGGCACAGATACGCAGTATTTT CASSFGTGGLGTDTQYF
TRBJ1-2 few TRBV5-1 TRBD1 TGCGCCAGCAGCGCCGGACAGGGGGGTGGCTACACCTTC CASSAGQGGGYTF
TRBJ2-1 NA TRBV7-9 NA TGTGCCAGCAGGATAACCGGGAATGAGCAGTTCTTC CASRITGNEQFF
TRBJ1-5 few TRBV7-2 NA TGTGCCAGCAGCCGTTCGGGTGCTCAGCCCCAGCATTTT CASSRSGAQPQHF
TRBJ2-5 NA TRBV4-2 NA TGTGCCAGCAGCCAAGATGCCCAGTACCAAGAGACCCAGTACTTC CASSQDAQYQETQYF
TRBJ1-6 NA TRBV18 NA TGTGCCAGCTCACCTCCCGGAGGGGCCGATAATTCACCCCTCCACTTT CASSPPGGADNSPLHF
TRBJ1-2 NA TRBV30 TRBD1 TGTGCCTGGACCGCACACCCGGGGACAGGGGGGGGCTATGGCTACACCTTC CAWTAHPGTGGGYGYTF
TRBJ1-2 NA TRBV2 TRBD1 TGTGCCAGCAGTGGGGCTCGGACAGGCCTGGGCTACACCTTC CASSGARTGLGYTF
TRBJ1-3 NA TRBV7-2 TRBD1 TGTGCCAGCAGCTTACGGCCGGGACAGCGTATCACCATATATTTT CASSLRPGQRITIYF